Below are 24 T cell receptor beta chains sequenced from a single sample in a study of blood T cell repertoires in COVID-19. The method was immunoSEQ multiplex PCR; TCRdb's version includes in-frame clones alone and lacks a portion of them. The data show a few hundred thousand clones, more than 70% seen once. The sequencing sample was made of PBMCs or T cells enriched from blood (not recorded which). Receptors originate from a man aged 25-40 years with acute COVID-19.

This clone occurred a few times. The genes are TRBV6-1 and TRBJ1-2, with D possibly matching TRBD1 (6 bases). There are 15 residues in the CDR3. Germline lookup yields CDR1 MNHNS and CDR2 SASEGT. V lost 1 base and J lost 7, with 16 bases in between. The CDR3 here is CASSEVPGGALGYTF. The CDR3 DNA reads TGTGCCAGCAGTGAAGTCCCGGGGGGCGCCCTTGGCTACACCTTC.

This clone has more than one count but fewer than ten. The chain is built from TRBV28 and TRBJ2-7, with D perhaps TRBD2 (6 bases). The CDR3 loop spans 15 amino acids. The V end lost 6 bases, the J end lost 4 bases, and 19 bases lay between the germline ends. Germline V gene sequence: CDR1 MDHEN, CDR2 SYDVKM. In nucleotides, the CDR3 is TGTGCCAGCAGCCCGGGGGTCTCGAAACATTACGAGCAGTACTTC. Protein product: CASSPGVSKHYEQYF.

This clone appeared a single time. The chain employs TRBV11-3 and TRBJ1-1; D may be TRBD1 (5 bases). V was trimmed by 6 bases and J by 5 bases, leaving 16 bases between them. Germline V lookup: CDR1 SGHNT, CDR2 YENEEA. The CDR3 runs to 14 residues. CDR3 sequence reads: CASRRKGMRTEAFF. The CDR3 DNA reads as TGTGCCAGCAGGAGGAAGGGGATGAGAACTGAAGCTTTCTTT.

V gene TRBV11-2 combines with J gene TRBJ1-1; D is unresolved. Trimming pared 3 bases from V and 5 bases from J, leaving 10 bases between. There are 13 residues in the CDR3. Germline V lookup: CDR1 SGHAT, CDR2 FQNNGV. The CDR3 protein is CASSFGGGTEAFF. In DNA, the CDR3 is TGTGCCAGCAGCTTCGGAGGAGGGACTGAAGCTTTCTTT. The variable domain in full, with the rest retrieved from reference TRBV11-2 and TRBJ1-1, is EAGVAQSPRYKIIEKRQSVAFWCNPISGHATLYWYQQILGQGPKLLIQFQNNGVVDDSQLPKDRFSAERLKGVDSTLKIQPAKLEDSAVYLCASSFGGGTEAFFGQGTRLTVV.

The chain carries TRBV7-2 and TRBJ1-4; D may be TRBD1 (5 bases). With 3 bases removed from V and 8 bases from J, the gap between germline ends came to 13 bases. Germline loops: CDR1 SGHTA, CDR2 FQGNSA. The CDR3 length is 14 residues. CDR3 coding DNA: TGTGCCAGCAGCTTTTGGGGCCCCGGGGAAAAACTGTTTTTT. This sequence encodes CASSFWGPGEKLFF.

This clone has just one count. The J gene is TRBJ1-2, the V gene TRBV19, with TRBD1 matching 7 bases. Germline CDR1 is LNHDA and CDR2 is SQIVND (reference sequence). The CDR3 is made up of 14 amino acids. After removal of 3 bases from V and 6 bases from J, the junction contained 7 bases not matched to a gene. This CDR3 reads CASSITGANDGYTF. The CDR3 DNA reads TGTGCCAGTAGTATCACAGGGGCGAATGATGGCTACACCTTC.

The J gene is TRBJ1-4, the V gene TRBV19; the D is unclear. There are 16 residues in the CDR3. Looked up from germline, CDR1 is LNHDA and CDR2 is SQIVND (reference sequence). Trimming left V 2 bases short and J 7 bases short, with 17 bases between. The CDR3 protein is CASSISVARSGEKLFF. The CDR3 nucleotides are TGTGCCAGTAGTATATCAGTGGCGAGGTCGGGTGAAAAACTGTTTTTT.

The genes are TRBV10-3 and TRBJ2-3, with D possibly matching TRBD2 (7 bases). The CDR3 totals 14 residues. Germline V CDR1 and CDR2: ENHRY, SYGVKD. V shed 4 bases and J shed 5 bases, with 13 bases lying between them. In DNA, the CDR3 is TGTGCCATCAGTGCGGGGGGCGGGTTAGATACGCAGTATTTT. Its protein is CAISAGGGLDTQYF.

The V call is TRBV6-5, the J call TRBJ1-2, with D possibly matching TRBD1 (5 bases). Trimming left V 0 bases short and J 6 bases short, with 17 bases between. CDR1 MNHEY and CDR2 SVGAGI come from the germline V gene. The CDR3 runs to 16 residues. CDR3 nucleotide sequence: TGTGCCAGCAGTTACTCAGAATTCGGGGGTGCGGATGGCTACACCTTC. It is translated as CASSYSEFGGADGYTF.

The chain links TRBV29-1 to TRBJ2-1, with TRBD2 matching over 12 bases. The CDR3 sequence is 18 residues long. The V gene's germline CDR1 is SQVTM and CDR2 ANQGSEA. V was pared by 4 bases and J by 0 bases, with 10 bases of the junction left unmatched. The CDR3 bases are TGCAGCGTTGTAGGACTAGCGGGGTTTTTGAACTCCTACAATGAGCAGTTCTTC. This codes for CSVVGLAGFLNSYNEQFF.

This clone was counted a few times. V and J are TRBV19 and TRBJ1-1, with D possibly TRBD1 on 6 matching bases. The CDR3 loop spans 11 amino acids. V dropped 2 bases and J dropped 10 bases, with 8 bases sitting between them. Germline values: CDR1 LNHDA, CDR2 SQIVND (reference sequence). The CDR3 sequence: CASSISRGAFF. CDR3 coding DNA: TGTGCCAGTAGTATATCCAGGGGAGCTTTCTTT.

The rearrangement links TRBV6-1 to TRBJ1-5; weak D call: TRBD1 (5 bases). CDR3 length: 15 residues. Germline V CDR1 and CDR2: MNHNS, SASEGT. With 2 bases removed from V and 5 bases from J, the gap between germline ends came to 13 bases. CDR3 nucleotide sequence: TGTGCCAGCAGTGAACCAGACAGTTTCGATCAGCCCCAGCATTTT. It translates to CASSEPDSFDQPQHF.

This clone came up once. The chain recombines TRBV21-1 with TRBJ1-2; TRBD1, the D gene given by the table, was not confirmed from the DNA. TRBV21-1 is a documented pseudogene. The CDR3 consists of 17 residues. The CDR3 DNA follows: TGTGCCAGCAGCAAAGACCGCGACAGGGGCTCGGACTATGGCTACACCTTC. Its translation is CASSKDRDRGSDYGYTF.

The chain recombines TRBV6-4 with TRBJ2-1; 12 bases align to TRBD2. Germline V gene sequence: CDR1 MRHNA, CDR2 SNTAGT. With V trimmed by 5 bases and J by 8 bases, 7 bases remained unmatched. This CDR3 contains 15 residues. CDR3 coding DNA: TGTGCCAGCAGTATACTAGCGGGGGGCGTGGATGAGCAGTTCTTC. The encoded protein is CASSILAGGVDEQFF.

This clone has a handful of counts. This chain joins TRBV27 and TRBJ1-1, with D perhaps matching TRBD1 (6 bases). Trimming took off 6 bases at V and 7 bases at J, with 9 bases between the two ends. CDR3 size: 11 residues. Germline V CDR1 and CDR2: MNHEY, SMNVEV (reference sequence). CDR3 sequence (DNA): TGTGCCAGCAGAGGACAGCATGAAGCTTTCTTT. This codes for CASRGQHEAFF.

The chain employs TRBV10-1 and TRBJ2-7, with D unclear. The CDR3 length is 15 residues. CDR1 and CDR2 (germline): WNHNN, SYGVQD (reference sequence). Trimming shortened V by 0 bases and J by 4 bases, and 13 bases separated the two germline ends. The CDR3 DNA reads TGCGCCAGCAGTGAGTCTGCAAGAGGCAAATACGAGCAGTACTTC. The encoded protein is CASSESARGKYEQYF.

The chain recombines TRBV6-5 with TRBJ1-6, with D possibly being TRBD1 (6 bases). Trimming cost V 4 bases and J 7 bases, with 11 bases left between them. Germline CDR1 MNHEY, CDR2 SVGAGI. This CDR3 is 14 amino acids long. CDR3 sequence reads: CASSWGGGNSPLHF. As DNA, the CDR3 is TGTGCCAGCAGTTGGGGGGGCGGCAATTCACCCCTCCACTTT.

This clone was recorded at least ten times. V gene TRBV4-1 combines with J gene TRBJ1-4, with D perhaps TRBD1 (5 bases). The CDR3 consists of 15 residues. Trimming shortened V by 3 bases and J by 8 bases, and 16 bases separated the two germline ends. Germline CDR1 MGHRA, CDR2 YSYEKL. The CDR3 region is CASSHWPSGREKLFF. For the CDR3, the DNA is TGCGCCAGCAGCCATTGGCCCTCAGGGAGGGAAAAACTGTTTTTT.

The genes are TRBV9 and TRBJ2-1, with 8 bases that match TRBD2. The ends lost 0 bases at V and 5 bases at J; junction bases unmatched: 4. The germline V gene has CDR1 SGDLS and CDR2 YYNGEE. This CDR3 region has 15 residues. This CDR3 reads CASSVASGGNNEQFF. DNA for the CDR3: TGTGCCAGCAGCGTAGCCAGCGGGGGCAACAATGAGCAGTTCTTC.

The chain uses TRBV27 and TRBJ2-7, with 9 bases that match TRBD1. This CDR3 spans 19 amino acids. Germline loops: CDR1 MNHEY, CDR2 SMNVEV (reference sequence). Unmatched junction bases numbered 15, after V lost 3 bases and J lost 0 bases. CDR3 coding DNA: TGTGCCAGCAGTTTGGGAGGGACAGGGCCCTTTCCTAGCTCCTACGAGCAGTACTTC. This sequence encodes CASSLGGTGPFPSSYEQYF.

The rearrangement links TRBV27 to TRBJ1-1; the match to TRBD1 covers 11 bases. Germline V gene data show CDR1 as MNHEY and CDR2 as SMNVEV (reference sequence). Unmatched junction bases numbered 5, after V lost 3 bases and J lost 8 bases. CDR3 length: 14 amino acids. The CDR3 protein is CASSFGQGAREAFF. CDR3 in DNA: TGTGCCAGCAGTTTCGGACAGGGGGCGCGGGAAGCTTTCTTT.

The J gene is TRBJ2-3, the V gene TRBV7-9; 7 bases fit TRBD1. The CDR3 extends over 14 amino acids. The V segment lost 5 bases and the J segment 8 bases; nucleotides outside the gene matches: 10. From germline, CDR1 is SEHNR and CDR2 FQNEAQ (reference sequence). CDR3 DNA: TGTGCCAGCAGCGCCGACAGGGCTCCAGTTACGCAGTATTTT. The encoded protein is CASSADRAPVTQYF.

This clone was detected only once. This chain's CDR3 is CAISEDRDSPLHF. CDR3 in DNA: TGTGCCATCAGTGAGGACAGGGATTCACCCCTCCACTTT. The gene calls are TRBV10-3 and TRBJ1-6; 7 bases match TRBD1. The germline V gene encodes CDR1 ENHRY and CDR2 SYGVKD. This CDR3 spans 13 amino acids. With 2 bases clipped from V and 8 bases from J, the junction kept 0 bases outside the gene matches.

The chain uses TRBV6-1 and TRBJ1-1; D possibly corresponds to TRBD1 (5 bases). From germline, CDR1 is MNHNS and CDR2 SASEGT. This CDR3 has 14 residues. The V and J ends lost 0 bases and 3 bases respectively, with 8 bases between them. Here the CDR3 DNA reads TGTGCCAGCAGTGAAGCGGGGGGGGACACTGAAGCTTTCTTT. Translating it yields CASSEAGGDTEAFF.